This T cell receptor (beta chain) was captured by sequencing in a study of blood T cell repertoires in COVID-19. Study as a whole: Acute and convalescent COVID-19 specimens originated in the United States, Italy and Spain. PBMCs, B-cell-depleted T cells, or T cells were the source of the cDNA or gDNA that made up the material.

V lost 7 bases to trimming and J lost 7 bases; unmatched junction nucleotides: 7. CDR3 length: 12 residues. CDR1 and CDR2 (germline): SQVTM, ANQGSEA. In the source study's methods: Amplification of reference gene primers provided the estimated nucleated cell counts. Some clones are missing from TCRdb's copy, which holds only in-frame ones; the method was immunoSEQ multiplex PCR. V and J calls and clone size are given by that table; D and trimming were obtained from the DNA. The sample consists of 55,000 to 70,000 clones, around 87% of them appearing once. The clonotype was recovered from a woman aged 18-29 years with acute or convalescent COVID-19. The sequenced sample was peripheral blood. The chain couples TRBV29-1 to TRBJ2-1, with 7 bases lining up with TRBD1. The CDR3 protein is CSGRQGGNEQFF. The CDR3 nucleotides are TGCAGCGGACGACAGGGTGGGAATGAGCAGTTCTTC.